The present T cell receptor beta chain was sequenced within a study of T cell responses to AZD1222 COVID-19 vaccine. Study summary: Pooling was applied to second doses at about 4 or about 12 weeks. Study conclusions and caveats: At 160-218 and 743-854, vaccine-associated CD4 TCRs were dominant, and they spanned spike. A mostly white British donor set with more females was recruited, and clonal diversity was possibly underestimated.

The CDR3 consists of 14 residues. The V end was cut by 5 bases, the J end by 2 bases, with 12 bases between. Germline V gene data show CDR1 as GTSNPN and CDR2 as SVGIG (reference sequence). Details on this clone: The antigen is not known.

TCRdb's table, derived via immunoSEQ multiplex PCR, lists solely in-frame clones and lacks some. The sample records approximately 80,000 clones, approximately 90% being singletons. The material was peripheral blood, obtained on day 0 of AZD1222 vaccination. The receptor's source is an adult in good health. The J gene is TRBJ2-2, the V gene TRBV30; a possible D gene is TRBD1 (6 bases). CDR3 region: CAWDPGHNTGELFF. CDR3 DNA sequence: TGTGCCTGGGACCCGGGACACAACACCGGGGAGCTGTTTTTT. Full variable domain (missing parts from reference TRBV30 and TRBJ2-2): SQTIHQWPATLVQPVGSPLSLECTVEGTSNPNLYWYRQAAGRGLQLLFYSVGIGQISSEVPQNLSASRPQDRQFILSSKKLLLSDSGFYLCAWDPGHNTGELFFGEGSRLTVL.